A selection of T cell receptor beta chains follows, all from one sample in a study of a mutant IDH1 vaccine in newly diagnosed glioma. Method: immunoSEQ multiplex PCR; TCRdb's copy keeps in-frame clones and lacks some. The sample includes about 36,000 clones, about 80% of them seen just once. Antigen specificity for these receptors is unknown. Source: peripheral blood mononuclear cells (PBMCs), taken from a glioma patient whose treatment included an IDH1 peptide vaccine. The receptors stem from a woman aged 30 to 39 with glioma. Some clones in this sample may be carry-over from other donors' samples. Both conserved end residues are trimmed from each CDR3. The listing skips clone size in some rows; elsewhere it reads once, few, many or a size class.

j_call v_call clone_size cdr3_aa
TRBJ1-5 TRBV18 NA ASSPPGGGPPH
TRBJ1-1 TRBV28 NA ASTSDRRNTEAF
TRBJ1-1 TRBV2 few ASSPDSSEAF
TRBJ1-3 TRBV30 NA AWSVLSGRSGNTIY
TRBJ2-7 TRBV4-1 NA ASSLQGDSYEQY
TRBJ1-2 TRBV7-2 NA ASSPTWGLRQGPYGYT
TRBJ1-1 TRBV5-5 NA ASSLFEGVHAEAF
TRBJ2-1 TRBV7-2 NA ASSWGVAEQF
TRBJ1-1 TRBV7-7 NA ASSLEGGTEAF
TRBJ2-3 TRBV30 NA AWWGGADTQY
TRBJ2-5 TRBV7-9 NA ASSLERTGTSQETQY
TRBJ1-3 TRBV18 NA ASSPIGVDDSGNTIY
TRBJ2-7 TRBV11-3 NA ASSFPTRASGSKGSYEQY
TRBJ2-7 TRBV6-5 NA ASSSVYEQY
TRBJ2-7 TRBV6-5 NA ASTSGRGSYEQY
TRBJ2-7 TRBV9 once ASSVGGDRYEQY
TRBJ1-1 TRBV18 NA ASSPFSGAEAF
TRBJ1-2 TRBV27 NA ASSFFTAGGQSNYGYT
TRBJ1-2 TRBV18 NA ASSPPAGNYGYT
TRBJ2-1 TRBV9 NA ASSATGYNEQF
TRBJ2-3 TRBV2 NA ASTKGPADTQY
TRBJ2-1 TRBV6-6 NA ASTGLAGARDEQF
TRBJ1-2 TRBV6-5 NA ASSRFKTGNYGYT
TRBJ1-1 TRBV29-1 few SVERLMNTEAF
TRBJ2-6 TRBV7-8 once ASSLTGPGANVLT
TRBJ1-2 TRBV10-3 NA ATHVLRDSPLLKGYT
TRBJ2-3 TRBV5-1 NA ASSLTLAGFTDTQY
TRBJ1-2 TRBV4-1 NA ASRNQGSCPDGYT
TRBJ1-2 TRBV28 NA ASSSGQDLYGYT
TRBJ2-7 TRBV30 NA AWSVRRPGTGYEQY
TRBJ1-2 TRBV29-1 NA SVAGQGLGYT
TRBJ2-5 TRBV10-3 few AISESALRAGGPLETQY
TRBJ2-7 TRBV2 NA ASSDARDPYIDWQY
TRBJ2-7 TRBV27 once ASSQGVIGYEQY
TRBJ2-7 TRBV19 once ASSTSGTATYEQY
TRBJ2-7 TRBV30 NA AWRVTRNEQY
TRBJ2-7 TRBV2 NA ASTVGGGAYEQY
TRBJ2-7 TRBV5-8 NA ASSLPGREQY
TRBJ2-1 TRBV5-4 NA ASSLARTSGRNEQF
TRBJ1-1 TRBV28 NA ASSPDRAGTEAF
TRBJ2-7 TRBV14 few ASSQASGTSNEQY
TRBJ2-3 TRBV7-3 NA ASSSGTGTDTQY
TRBJ1-1 TRBV7-2 NA ASSFPGVSEAF
TRBJ1-1 TRBV6-1 NA ASDPSRVSTEAF